This T cell receptor beta chain stems from a study of tumor-infiltrating lymphocytes in primary liver carcinoma. Trimming at V came to 9 bases and at J to 7 bases, leaving 13 bases not matched to a gene. The CDR3 consists of 15 residues. CDR1 and CDR2 from the germline V gene are MNHNY and SVGAGI (reference sequence). Out of unsorted whole blood came the blood RNA, and germline DNA was extracted as well. Starting material of 400 to 600 ng total RNA yielded TCR beta cDNA via a constant-region primer. Researchers made the TCR beta libraries by running three nested multiplex PCR rounds with slightly modified ARM-PCR. The first two PCR rounds used TRBV1-TRBV30 forward primers with a C-beta reverse primer, about 10 cycles each. A single record per CDR3 protein comes from TCRdb applying MiXCR to the multiplex PCR reads. The profile shows some 320,000 distinct CDR3 sequences, about 62% of them singletons.

J is TRBJ2-2 and V is TRBV6-6, with TRBD1 identical over 8 bases. Sequencing used peripheral blood. The TCR comes from a man in his forties with primary liver carcinoma and hepatitis B virus infection. DNA for the CDR3: TGTGCCAGTTACCGGGACAGGTCTATGCACGGGGAGCTGTTTTTT. This translates into CASYRDRSMHGELFF.